This TCR beta chain stems from a study of T cell changes during pregnancy in multiple sclerosis. The repertoire was sequenced with immunoSEQ multiplex PCR; TCRdb's copy has only in-frame clones and lacks some. Altogether 26,000 or so clones are present, about 91% being singletons, with the ten largest covering around 5%. Germline CDR1 is PRHDT and CDR2 is FYEKMQ (reference sequence). J lost 2 bases, V lost 4 bases, and 4 bases had no gene match. There are 14 residues in the CDR3. The sequencing used peripheral blood, collected in the first trimester of pregnancy. This clonotype originated in a female donor in good health, enrolled as a control in a pregnancy study. The chain carries TRBV13 and TRBJ2-5, with 7 bases that match TRBD1. The CDR3 spells CASSSTGAQETQYF. In DNA, the CDR3 is TGTGCCAGCAGCTCCACAGGGGCGCAAGAGACCCAGTACTTC.